Below are 16 T cell receptor beta chains sequenced from a single sample in a study of T cells in Graves' hyperthyroidism and ophthalmopathy. RNA transcripts were the template for amplifying TCR beta CDR3 regions. The HTBI set primed first-round TCR CDR3 RT-PCR. TCRdb recomputed calls from the multiplex PCR reads with MiXCR, one row per CDR3 protein. The repertoire holds over 550,000 distinct CDR3 sequences, with about a sixth as singletons. Source material: blood. Every receptor here comes from a woman aged 18-29 years with Graves' hyperthyroidism.

The table lists this clonotype with a few counts. V and J are TRBV3-1 and TRBJ1-5; D gene uncertain. V lost 4 bases to trimming and J lost 5 bases, with 9 bases between them. In germline, CDR1 is LGHDT, CDR2 YNNKEL (reference sequence). The CDR3 loop spans 13 amino acids. As DNA, the CDR3 is TGTGCCAGCAGCCCCGACCCCCATCAGCCCCAGCATTTT. Residues: CASSPDPHQPQHF.

This clonotype has more than one count but fewer than ten. This chain connects TRBV6-1 to TRBJ2-2; D perhaps matches TRBD2 (6 bases). Trimming pared 4 bases from V and 6 bases from J, leaving 24 bases between. The CDR3 length is 18 residues. Per germline, CDR1 MNHNS and CDR2 SASEGT. The CDR3 is CASSGAILGRSGSGELFF. In DNA form, the CDR3 reads TGTGCCAGCAGTGGAGCGATACTAGGGAGGAGTGGATCCGGGGAGCTGTTTTTT.

Comments on this clonotype: One base away lies a much larger clone, so this may be a sequencing read error. The chain has TRBV5-5 and TRBJ1-2; D not certain. CDR3 length equals 14 residues. The ends were cut back, 1 base at V and 2 bases at J, with 9 bases in the middle. Germline loops: CDR1 SGHKS, CDR2 YYEKEE (reference sequence). CDR3 nucleotide sequence: TGTGCCAGCAGCTTGAGACAAAAAAACTATGGCTACACCTTC. Protein: CASSLRQKNYGYTF.

There are many counts of this clonotype. The chain links TRBV12-3 or TRBV12-4 to TRBJ1-1, with a weak D call TRBD1 (5 bases). The V and J ends lost 3 bases and 4 bases respectively, with 9 bases between them. The CDR3 is made up of 13 amino acids. CDR3 protein: CASSFGDGTEAFF. The CDR3 bases are TGTGCCAGCAGTTTTGGGGACGGCACTGAAGCTTTCTTT.

This clonotype appeared many times. V usage is TRBV3-1 and J usage is TRBJ2-7; the match to TRBD2 covers 13 bases. Losses at the gene ends were 3 bases for V and 5 bases for J; bases not matched to a gene: 7. Germline CDR1 is LGHDT and CDR2 is YNNKEL (reference sequence). This CDR3 is built from 16 residues. In nucleotides, the CDR3 is TGTGCCAGCAGCCACACGACTAGCGGGAGGCCGGACGAGCAGTACTTC. This codes for CASSHTTSGRPDEQYF.

This clonotype was seen repeatedly, ten times or more. The chain combines TRBV30 with TRBJ2-7; D might be TRBD1 (6 bases). Germline V gene data show CDR1 as GTSNPN and CDR2 as SVGIG (reference sequence). Trimming left V 0 bases short and J 7 bases short, with 19 bases between. The CDR3 loop spans 15 amino acids. The CDR3 DNA sequence: TGTGCCTGGAGTGTACAACCCACAGGGTTTGTTGAGCAGTACTTC. This gives the protein CAWSVQPTGFVEQYF. The complete variable domain, with remaining parts taken from reference TRBV30 and TRBJ2-7, reads SQTIHQWPATLVQPVGSPLSLECTVEGTSNPNLYWYRQAAGRGLQLLFYSVGIGQISSEVPQNLSASRPQDRQFILSSKKLLLSDSGFYLCAWSVQPTGFVEQYFGPGTRLTVT.

The V call is TRBV7-2, the J call TRBJ1-1; D is perhaps TRBD1 (5 bases). From germline, CDR1 is SGHTA and CDR2 FQGNSA. CDR3 length equals 13 residues. The V end lost 5 bases, the J end lost 10 bases, and 17 bases lay between the germline ends. Written as DNA, the CDR3 is TGTGCCAGCAGCCCTTCGCCGACAGAGATAGCTTTCTTT. Encoded protein: CASSPSPTEIAFF.

The sample holds a few counts of this clonotype. The chain combines TRBV28 with TRBJ1-2; D is uncertain. This CDR3 has 14 residues. The ends were cut back, 5 bases at V and 6 bases at J, with 16 bases in the middle. Germline CDR1 is MDHEN and CDR2 is SYDVKM. The CDR3 loop is CASSNPIPGDGYTF. CDR3 DNA sequence: TGTGCCAGCAGTAATCCGATACCCGGGGATGGCTACACCTTC.

In this sample, this clonotype turned up many times. The chain links TRBV12-3 or TRBV12-4 to TRBJ2-2; 11 nucleotides line up with TRBD2. This CDR3 region has 17 residues. V dropped 3 bases and J dropped 3; count of bases not matched to a gene: 6. The CDR3 DNA reads as TGTGCCAGCAGTTTGGGTAGCGGGGGGGCGGACACCGGGGAGCTGTTTTTT. Translation: CASSLGSGGADTGELFF.

This clonotype was seen only a few times. The V call is TRBV10-3, the J call TRBJ1-1, with unresolved D. The CDR3 is 14 residues long. V lost 0 bases, J lost 1 base, and 6 bases lay in between. Per germline, CDR1 ENHRY and CDR2 SYGVKD. The CDR3 DNA reads as TGTGCCATCAGTGAGTCCTCAGGGAACACTGAAGCTTTCTTT. It translates to CAISESSGNTEAFF.

This clonotype was recorded a few times. The chain couples TRBV19 to TRBJ2-3; D gene uncertain. CDR3 size: 14 residues. The germline gives CDR1 LNHDA, CDR2 SQIVND (reference sequence). The V gene lost 3 bases and the J gene lost 2 bases, with 9 bases spanning the gap. This CDR3 is CASSIADATDTQYF. In DNA form, the CDR3 reads TGTGCCAGTAGTATTGCGGACGCCACAGATACGCAGTATTTT.

There are many counts of this clonotype. The chain carries TRBV6-1 and TRBJ1-5; TRBD1 matches 11 bases. Germline assignment: CDR1 MNHNS and CDR2 SASEGT. Losses at the gene ends were 5 bases for V and 4 bases for J; bases not matched to a gene: 4. This CDR3 has 15 residues. The CDR3 DNA reads as TGTGCCAGCAGTACCGGGACAGGGGGAAATCAGCCCCAGCATTTT. This gives the protein CASSTGTGGNQPQHF.

This clonotype was observed at least ten times. The chain is built from TRBV11-2 and TRBJ2-7; D may be TRBD2 (7 bases). The length of the CDR3 is 13 residues. Germline CDR1 SGHAT, CDR2 FQNNGV. V gave up 3 bases and J gave up 4 bases, with 10 bases separating them. CDR3 loop: CASSFGGLYEQYF. CDR3 nucleotide sequence: TGTGCCAGCAGCTTCGGGGGGCTGTACGAGCAGTACTTC.

This clonotype was counted between two and nine times. The chain combines TRBV29-1 with TRBJ2-7; unclear D gene. This CDR3 contains 11 residues. The germline gives CDR1 SQVTM, CDR2 ANQGSEA. The ends were cut back, 4 bases at V and 2 bases at J, with 6 bases in the middle. CDR3 DNA: TGCAGCGTTGCCGAGACCTACGAGCAGTACTTC. This encodes CSVAETYEQYF.

The chain employs TRBV12-3 or TRBV12-4 and TRBJ1-1, with 7 bases that match TRBD1. The J segment lost 1 base and the V segment lost 6 bases, leaving 5 bases of the junction unmatched. This CDR3 has 14 residues. As DNA, the CDR3 is TGTGCCAGCAGCAACAGGGGAAGGAACACTGAAGCTTTCTTT. It codes for CASSNRGRNTEAFF.

This clonotype was observed at least ten times. J is TRBJ2-3 and V is TRBV12-3 or TRBV12-4; D may be TRBD1 (6 bases). The CDR3 consists of 11 residues. V gave up 6 bases and J gave up 7 bases, with 8 bases separating them. CDR3 in amino acids: CASRRDNTQYF. In DNA, the CDR3 is TGTGCCAGCAGGAGGGACAATACGCAGTATTTT.